The sequence of this TCR beta chain was determined in a study of T cell responses to AZD1222 COVID-19 vaccine (dated by TCRdb to about 2021). In terms of the full investigation: AZD1222 recipients whose second dose came at about 4 weeks and those whose second dose came at about 12 weeks were combined into one group, since spike-specific TCR depth and breadth did not differ between the two schedules. TCR sequencing was performed for approximately 240 trial participants, of whom 207 were given two doses of AZD1222 and about 25 were given two doses of MenACWY control vaccine. Trial participants were enrolled by age into subgroups of 18-55, 56-69 and 70-plus years, and roughly 160, 29 and 62 TCR-sequenced participants, respectively, were included in these subgroups.

The V and J ends are trimmed by 1 base and 3 bases, leaving 9 bases between them. Reading from cysteine to phenylalanine, the CDR3 counts 15 amino acids. The read is trimmed to its CDR3 DNA, 45 bases read in frame from base 1. According to the germline V gene, CDR1 reads SGHTA and CDR2 reads FQGNSA. On this clone itself: This receptor's antigen is unknown. No quality values exist for individual bases; no much larger clone is one base distant.

The time point label, read with the paper, signifies: baseline before first vaccination. Vaccinee samples were obtained from the UK trials COV001 and COV002, which included a single-blind randomized controlled phase 2/3 trial of AZD1222 (ChAdOx1 nCoV-19) in healthy adults. Trial participant PBMC samples were collected at day 0 and day 28 after the second dose for TCRbeta chain sequencing. Results the study describes overall, beyond this receptor: In the small 56-69-year group, the increase in depth fell short of significance, most likely because of low power. A significant rise in spike-specific TCR breadth and depth was observed after two AZD1222 doses relative to day 0 and relative to MenACWY recipients. Participants were mostly white British and included more females than males, and it was suggested by the authors that clonal diversity may have been underestimated. Because no day 14 peak-response samples were available, repertoires were characterized only after the peak T cell response. Reportedly, almost half of the unique spike-specific TCRs recognized epitopes lying outside the regions that are mutated in the B.1.351 and B.1.1.7 variants. CD4 TCRs associated with the vaccine covered the entire spike protein, and the dominant responses were in regions 160-218 and 743-854. Conclusions about previously exposed vaccinees are limited because only a handful of AZD1222 recipients were SARS-CoV-2 seropositive at baseline.

The CDR3 regions of human TCRbeta chains were subjected to immunosequencing. The source study handled its data this way. Repertoire TCRs were matched against a reference library of SARS-CoV-2-specific TCRs generated with the MIRA antigen-specificity platform. Breadth was defined as the fraction of unique TCRs that were SARS-CoV-2-associated. Depth was defined as the fraction of total T cells that were SARS-CoV-2-associated. Each spike-specific TCR was assigned to its reactive spike region and to a CD4 or CD8 class using the MIRA data. Log10-transformed breadth and depth values were compared by one-way ANOVA with Sidak's multiple comparisons tests. Entries here come from immuneACCESS through TCRdb and include only in-frame sequences with V and J called. Some clones fail to appear in such tables; in the studies checked, an unresolved V gene covers under half of the shortfall, and the cause of the remainder is unknown. V and J calls and clone size are those listed in that table; D and trimming were worked out from the DNA. Counted in this sample were 90,000 to 110,000 clones; over 75% of them appeared once. The ten largest clonotypes hold 2% to 3% of the sample.

Sequencing was performed on peripheral blood, taken on day 0 of AZD1222 vaccination. The TCR comes from an adult in good health. The rearranged segments are TRBV7-2 and TRBJ2-2; confidence is insufficient to name the D gene. The DNA sequence is as follows: TGTGCCAGCAGCTTAGTAATCCACTACACCGGGGAGCTGTTTTTT. Its product reads: CASSLVIHYTGELFF.